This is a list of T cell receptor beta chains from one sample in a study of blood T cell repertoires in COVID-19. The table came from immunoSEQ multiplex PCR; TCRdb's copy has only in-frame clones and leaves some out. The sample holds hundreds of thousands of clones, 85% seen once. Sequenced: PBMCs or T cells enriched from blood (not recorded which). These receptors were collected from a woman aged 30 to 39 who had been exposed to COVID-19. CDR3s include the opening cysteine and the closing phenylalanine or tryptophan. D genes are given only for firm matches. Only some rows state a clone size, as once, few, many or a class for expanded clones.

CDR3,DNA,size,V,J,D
CASSPPTSYEQYF,TGTGCCAGTAGCCCTCCTACCTCCTACGAGCAGTACTTC,NA,TRBV19,TRBJ2-7,NA
CASRAGDYGYTF,TGTGCCAGCAGAGCAGGGGACTATGGCTACACCTTC,NA,TRBV6-5,TRBJ1-2,NA
CASSYAGGTGGRGYTF,TGTGCCAGCAGTTACGCGGGCGGGACAGGGGGCCGTGGCTACACCTTC,once,TRBV6-5,TRBJ1-2,TRBD1
CASSLQDTSTDTQYF,TGTGCCAGCAGCTTGCAAGACACTAGCACAGATACGCAGTATTTT,NA,TRBV7-2,TRBJ2-3,NA
CASSQGYRNEQFF,TGTGCCAGCAGCCAAGGGTACAGAAATGAGCAGTTCTTC,NA,TRBV14,TRBJ2-1,NA
CASSRTSGDPYEQYF,TGTGCCAGCAGTAGGACTAGCGGGGACCCTTACGAGCAGTACTTC,NA,TRBV6-5,TRBJ2-7,TRBD2
CASSVDVSKAGGLPYEQYF,TGTGCCAGCAGTGTAGACGTATCGAAAGCGGGAGGGCTGCCCTACGAGCAGTACTTC,many,TRBV28,TRBJ2-7,TRBD2
CASSLATGTSGYNEQFF,TGTGCCAGCAGCTTAGCGACCGGGACTAGCGGCTACAATGAGCAGTTCTTC,NA,TRBV7-8,TRBJ2-1,TRBD2
CASKYRDSTSPLHF,TGTGCCAGCAAATACCGGGACAGCACTTCACCCCTCCACTTT,few,TRBV28,TRBJ1-6,TRBD1
CASSLRTAFYEQYF,TGTGCCAGCAGCCTAAGGACAGCCTTCTACGAGCAGTACTTC,NA,TRBV7-8,TRBJ2-7,NA
CASSPASRANTGELFF,TGTGCCAGCTCACCAGCTAGCCGCGCGAACACCGGGGAGCTGTTTTTT,NA,TRBV18,TRBJ2-2,NA
CASSQVSGYTIYF,TGTGCCAGCAGCCAAGTTTCGGGGTACACCATATATTTT,NA,TRBV3-1/TRBV3-2,TRBJ1-3,NA
CASSPPSGSHEQYF,TGTGCCAGCTCACCGCCCAGCGGGAGCCACGAGCAGTACTTC,NA,TRBV18,TRBJ2-7,TRBD2
CASSQRMTGVNTGELFF,TGTGCCAGCAGCCAACGGATGACAGGGGTAAACACCGGGGAGCTGTTTTTT,NA,TRBV16,TRBJ2-2,TRBD1
CASSYNYEQYF,TGTGCCAGCAGTTACAACTACGAGCAGTACTTC,once,TRBV28,TRBJ2-7,NA
CASSLGSNTEAFF,TGTGCCAGCAGTTTAGGCTCGAACACTGAAGCTTTCTTT,NA,TRBV27,TRBJ1-1,NA
CASSAWTPDSGNTIYF,TGTGCCAGCAGTGCTTGGACTCCGGACTCTGGAAACACCATATATTTT,NA,TRBV27,TRBJ1-3,NA
CASSPAASGNEQFF,TGTGCCAGCAGCCCCGCGGCTAGCGGGAATGAGCAGTTCTTC,NA,TRBV3-1/TRBV3-2,TRBJ2-1,TRBD2
CASSQGAGYSYNEQFF,TGCGCCAGCAGCCAAGGGGCCGGCTACTCCTACAATGAGCAGTTCTTC,NA,TRBV4-3,TRBJ2-1,NA
CASSQEGGDTQYF,TGCGCCAGCAGCCAAGAGGGGGGAGATACGCAGTATTTT,NA,TRBV4-3,TRBJ2-3,NA
CASSLAGGSTDTQYF,TGTGCCAGCAGCTTGGCGGGAGGTAGCACAGATACGCAGTATTTT,NA,TRBV5-8,TRBJ2-3,TRBD2
CASKLYGEENSPLHF,TGCGCCAGCAAACTCTACGGGGAAGAGAATTCACCCCTCCACTTT,NA,TRBV4-1,TRBJ1-6,NA
CASSLRFNTQYF,TGTGCCAGCAGTTTACGGTTTAATACGCAGTATTTT,NA,TRBV28,TRBJ2-3,NA
CASSLDRVRQTQYF,TGTGCCAGCAGCCTGGACAGGGTGAGACAGACCCAGTACTTC,NA,TRBV7-2,TRBJ2-5,TRBD1
CASSKVRTAQPQHF,TGTGCCAGCAGCAAAGTCAGGACAGCTCAGCCCCAGCATTTT,NA,TRBV21-1,TRBJ1-5,NA
CASGFESLAFF,TGTGCTAGTGGTTTTGAGTCTTTGGCTTTCTTT,NA,TRBV12-5,TRBJ1-1,NA
CASSSSLASGANVLTF,TGTGCCAGCAGCTCGAGCCTAGCCTCTGGGGCCAACGTCCTGACTTTC,NA,TRBV7-2,TRBJ2-6,NA
CASRYFIQGSEAFF,TGCGCCAGCAGGTATTTCATCCAGGGGAGTGAAGCTTTCTTT,NA,TRBV5-1,TRBJ1-1,NA
CASRRAGGIKNEQFF,TGTGCCAGCAGACGAGCGGGGGGCATAAAGAATGAGCAGTTCTTC,NA,TRBV3-1/TRBV3-2,TRBJ2-1,TRBD2
CASLTADTYGYTF,TGTGCCAGCTTAACAGCGGATACTTATGGCTACACCTTC,NA,TRBV6-5,TRBJ1-2,NA
CASSGEGKSNQPQHF,TGTGCCAGCAGTGGGGAGGGGAAGAGCAATCAGCCCCAGCATTTT,NA,TRBV2,TRBJ1-5,NA
CASQQGGQETQYF,TGTGCCAGCCAACAGGGGGGCCAAGAGACCCAGTACTTC,NA,TRBV28,TRBJ2-5,TRBD1
CASSLRQGGNTEAFF,TGTGCCAGCAGCCTTCGACAGGGGGGCAACACTGAAGCTTTCTTT,NA,TRBV11-2,TRBJ1-1,TRBD1
CASSLKESTSYEQYF,TGTGCCAGCAGCCTAAAGGAGTCCACCAGCTACGAGCAGTACTTC,NA,TRBV21-1,TRBJ2-7,NA
CASSIDLRVPGPQHF,TGTGCCAGTAGTATAGATCTCCGGGTGCCGGGGCCCCAGCATTTT,NA,TRBV19,TRBJ1-5,NA
CASTSPAGQGNGYTF,TGTGCCAGCACCTCCCCTGCGGGACAGGGTAATGGCTACACCTTC,NA,TRBV28,TRBJ1-2,TRBD1
CSVDAGLTYEQYF,TGCAGCGTTGACGCGGGGCTGACCTACGAGCAGTACTTC,NA,TRBV29-1,TRBJ2-7,NA
CASSEPFSGRGDNEQFF,TGCGCCAGCAGTGAGCCCTTCAGCGGGAGGGGAGACAATGAGCAGTTCTTC,NA,TRBV10-2,TRBJ2-1,TRBD2
CTNEPGLAGGETQYF,TGCACCAATGAGCCCGGACTAGCGGGAGGAGAGACCCAGTACTTC,NA,TRBV29-1,TRBJ2-5,TRBD2
CASSLGRGAIGYTF,TGTGCCAGCAGCTTAGGACGGGGAGCGATCGGCTACACCTTC,NA,TRBV7-9,TRBJ1-2,NA
CASEVAGELFF,TGTGCCTCCGAGGTGGCCGGGGAGCTGTTTTTT,NA,TRBV12-3/TRBV12-4,TRBJ2-2,NA
CASSLGQGGDEQFF,TGCGCCAGCAGCCTGGGACAGGGGGGCGATGAGCAGTTCTTC,NA,TRBV5-1,TRBJ2-1,TRBD1
CASSFQGANEKLFF,TGCGCCAGCAGCTTCCAGGGGGCAAATGAAAAACTGTTTTTT,NA,TRBV5-1,TRBJ1-4,TRBD1
CASSPTGRGEQFF,TGTGCCAGCAGCCCCACGGGGAGAGGTGAGCAGTTCTTC,few,TRBV7-3,TRBJ2-1,NA
CASRPGQGVPGYTF,TGTGCCAGCAGGCCGGGACAGGGGGTACCTGGCTACACCTTC,NA,TRBV28,TRBJ1-2,TRBD1